This TCR beta chain was profiled in a study of T cell repertoires in cytomegalovirus infection. Study details: It was the public TCR beta signatures that indicated both CMV infection and matching HLA type. Study outcomes and limitations: Cumulative public TCR beta family frequency identified carriers of CMV plus the relevant HLA.

The CDR3 loop spans 15 amino acids. The germline CDR1 and CDR2 sequences are SGHTA and FQGNSA. V lost 1 base and J 8 bases, leaving 15 bases between the germline ends. There are many counts of this clonotype. Its antigen remains unknown. TCRdb processed the reads anew with MiXCR; each CDR3 protein has one entry. The repertoire holds about 140,000 distinct CDR3 sequences, with about 6% as singletons. The sequence was obtained from a human donor in good health (CMV status not recorded). Some clones in this sample may be carry-over from other donors' samples. The V and J genes are TRBV7-2 and TRBJ1-5, with unresolved D. What was sequenced was PBMCs. CDR3 region: CASSLEGRGSEPQHF. The CDR3 DNA is TGTGCCAGCAGCTTAGAAGGCCGGGGTTCGGAGCCCCAGCATTTT.